The rows below give T cell receptor beta chains drawn from one sample of a study of OX40 agonist ivuxolimab in advanced cancers. Measured with immunoSEQ multiplex PCR; TCRdb has only the in-frame clones, and not every one. The repertoire holds about 49,000 clones, with over 60% as singletons. Material: CD4+ or CD8+ T cells sorted from blood, obtained in a trial of the OX40 agonist ivuxolimab. The receptors originated from an adult with an advanced solid tumor such as melanoma, head and neck, liver or kidney cancer. The CDR3 runs from the conserved cysteine through the conserved F or W. Each record gives: V gene, J gene, D gene, clone size, CDR3 DNA, CDR3 protein. The D gene is left open where the match is weak. A row's size may be missing; if present it is once, few, many or a size class.

TRBV6-5	TRBJ2-7	.	.	TGTGCCAGCAGCCGGGACCCCCACGAGCAGTACTTC	CASSRDPHEQYF
TRBV27	TRBJ1-1	.	.	TGTGCCAGCAGTTTAGGTCGGGGGATTTTGACTGAAGCTTTCTTT	CASSLGRGILTEAFF
TRBV30	TRBJ1-2	.	.	TGTGCCTGGAGGCAGGGGAGGGGTGGCTACACCTTC	CAWRQGRGGYTF
TRBV11-2	TRBJ2-7	TRBD2	once	TGTGCCAGCAGCTTCATCGGGGCTAGCGGGACCGAGCAGTACTTC	CASSFIGASGTEQYF
TRBV15	TRBJ1-6	.	.	TGTGCCACCAGCAGAGACACAAATAATTCACCCCTCCACTTT	CATSRDTNNSPLHF
TRBV7-2	TRBJ2-5	.	.	TGTGCCAGCAGCCCTAGCGATCAAGAGACCCAGTACTTC	CASSPSDQETQYF
TRBV7-8	TRBJ2-1	TRBD2	.	TGTGCCAGCAGCCATAATTCGATAGCGGGAGCCCACAATGAGCAGTTCTTC	CASSHNSIAGAHNEQFF
TRBV6-6	TRBJ1-3	.	.	TGTGCCAGCAGCTTCGGTCAAACGGACACCATATATTTT	CASSFGQTDTIYF
TRBV19	TRBJ2-2	.	.	TGTGCCAGTAGTGTCGGACAGATTAACACCGGGGAGCTGTTTTTT	CASSVGQINTGELFF
TRBV5-6	TRBJ1-4	TRBD1	.	TGTGCCAGCAGCTTTACTGGGACAGGGGGTGAAAAACTGTTTTTT	CASSFTGTGGEKLFF
TRBV7-9	TRBJ2-3	.	.	TGTGCCGCTGAACCCGAGTGGCATTCTAGCACAGATACGCAGTATTTT	CAAEPEWHSSTDTQYF
TRBV7-9	TRBJ1-1	.	.	TGTGCCAGCAGCTTGGACCTCTCGAACACTGAAGCTTTCTTT	CASSLDLSNTEAFF
TRBV5-1	TRBJ1-2	TRBD1	.	TGCGCCAGCAGCCAGATGACAGGGAGCTATGGCTACACCTTC	CASSQMTGSYGYTF
TRBV19	TRBJ2-5	.	.	TGTGCCAGTGGCCCGACAGGCCAAGAGACCCAGTACTTC	CASGPTGQETQYF
TRBV7-6	TRBJ2-1	TRBD1	.	TGTGCCAGCAGCTCAAATGACCGGGACAGGGGGCTTCATGAGCAGTTCTTC	CASSSNDRDRGLHEQFF
TRBV4-3	TRBJ2-1	.	once	TGCGCCAGCAGCCAAGAAGGCTATCGGGGGAGCGGGTCCTACAATGAGCAGTTCTTC	CASSQEGYRGSGSYNEQFF
TRBV10-3	TRBJ2-7	TRBD1	.	TGTGCCATCAGTACAGGGGCCTACGAGCAGTACTTC	CAISTGAYEQYF
TRBV5-4	TRBJ2-3	TRBD1	.	TGTGCCAGCAGCGCTGAACAGGGGGCGGGGGATACGCAGTATTTT	CASSAEQGAGDTQYF
TRBV9	TRBJ1-1	.	.	TGTGCCAGCAGCCTATCTGAGGAGGGCTTCACTGAAGCTTTCTTT	CASSLSEEGFTEAFF
TRBV10-2	TRBJ1-1	.	.	TGCGCCAGCAGGATGAAGGGGTGGGCGAACACTGAAGCTTTCTTT	CASRMKGWANTEAFF
TRBV21-1	TRBJ2-7	.	once	TGTGCCAGCAGCAAAGAAGGGAGGGGGGTCACTAGCGGGATAAGATCCTACGAGCAGTACTTC	CASSKEGRGVTSGIRSYEQYF
TRBV2	TRBJ2-5	.	.	TGTGCCTCCCAACTTGGGGAGACCCAGTACTTC	CASQLGETQYF
TRBV6-4	TRBJ1-1	.	.	TGTGCCAGCAGTGAGGTAGGAGGGAACACTGAAGCTTTCTTT	CASSEVGGNTEAFF
TRBV5-1	TRBJ2-3	TRBD2	.	TGCGCCAGCAGGAGAGCTAGCGGAAGCACAGATACGCAGTATTTT	CASRRASGSTDTQYF
TRBV5-1	TRBJ1-1	.	.	TGCGCCAGCAGCCTCCTGCCGACAGGGAACACTGAAGCTTTCTTT	CASSLLPTGNTEAFF
TRBV6-6	TRBJ1-5	.	.	.	CASSSSTGRNQPQHF
TRBV29-1	TRBJ1-1	.	.	TGCAGCGTCGGAAAAGAGGGGCCGGGTACTGAAGCTTTCTTT	CSVGKEGPGTEAFF
TRBV28	TRBJ2-3	.	.	TGTGTCGCCGGCCAGTCCACAGATACGCAGTATTTT	CVAGQSTDTQYF
TRBV7-8	TRBJ1-1	.	.	TGTGCCAGCAGCTGGGCGGGGAACACTGAAGCTTTCTTT	CASSWAGNTEAFF
TRBV27	TRBJ2-7	TRBD2	few	TGTGCCAGCAGTTCTACCCCTAGCGGGACCTCCTACGAGCAGTACTTC	CASSSTPSGTSYEQYF
TRBV10-1	TRBJ1-2	TRBD1	.	TGCGCCAGCAGCCCCGGACAGGGGGTCAGTGGCTACACCTTC	CASSPGQGVSGYTF
TRBV7-9	TRBJ1-1	.	.	TGTGCCAGCACCGATCCATTTCTAACAGGACTCACTGAAGCTTTCTTT	CASTDPFLTGLTEAFF
TRBV27	TRBJ1-5	.	.	TGTGCCAGCAGGACCGGGGGGGGCCAGCCCCAGCATTTT	CASRTGGGQPQHF
TRBV19	TRBJ2-7	TRBD1	once	TGTGCCAGTAGTCCTACCGAGGACAGGGCCACCTACGAGCAGTACTTC	CASSPTEDRATYEQYF
TRBV5-4	TRBJ1-4	.	.	TGTGCCAGCAGCAGAGAGAGGAGATCGGAAAAACTGTTTTTT	CASSRERRSEKLFF
TRBV6-6	TRBJ1-4	TRBD1	once	TGTGCCAGCACCCGAGGACAGGGGGGTGAAAAACTGTTTTTT	CASTRGQGGEKLFF
TRBV4-3	TRBJ1-2	.	.	TGCGCCAGCAGCCAAGACGGTTATGGCTACACCTTC	CASSQDGYGYTF
TRBV9	TRBJ1-6	TRBD1	few	TGTGCCAGCAGCTTACCGACAGGGAATAATAATTCACCCCTCCACTTT	CASSLPTGNNNSPLHF
TRBV15	TRBJ2-3	TRBD2	.	TGTGCCACCAGCAGAGGGGAGGGGCTAGCGATAGATACGCAGTATTTT	CATSRGEGLAIDTQYF
TRBV4-1	TRBJ2-7	.	.	TGCGCCAGCAGCCAAGTGAGTCGCGCGGACTACGAGCAGTACTTC	CASSQVSRADYEQYF
TRBV5-4	TRBJ2-3	.	.	TGTGCCAGCAGCTTGTGGGATCCAGATACGCAGTATTTT	CASSLWDPDTQYF
TRBV7-9	TRBJ1-4	.	.	TGTGCCAGCAGCTTATCCGGGACCGATAATGAAAAACTGTTTTTT	CASSLSGTDNEKLFF
TRBV7-2	TRBJ1-1	.	.	TGTGCCAGCAGCTTAGTTTCCAGACAGAACACTGAAACTTTCTTT	CASSLVSRQNTETFF
TRBV5-1	TRBJ1-1	TRBD1	.	TGCGCCAGCAGCTTAGATGGACAGGAAGCGACTGAAGCTTTCTTT	CASSLDGQEATEAFF
TRBV7-9	TRBJ2-5	.	.	TGTGCCAGCACCAACCCCGCAGGGACCCAGTACTTC	CASTNPAGTQYF
TRBV5-6	TRBJ1-1	TRBD1	.	TGTGCCAGCAGCGGCGGACAGGAGACGAACACTGAAGCTTTCTTT	CASSGGQETNTEAFF
TRBV5-4	TRBJ2-1	.	.	TGTGCCAGCAGCATCCCGGGGCCGAGGAATGAGCAGTTCTTC	CASSIPGPRNEQFF
TRBV15	TRBJ2-7	TRBD1	.	TGTGCCACCAGCAGAGACCCGCAGACAGGGGTCGAGCAGTACTTC	CATSRDPQTGVEQYF
TRBV27	TRBJ1-5	.	.	TGTGCCAGCAGTTTAGGACTGGTTCAGCCCCAGCATTTT	CASSLGLVQPQHF
TRBV2	TRBJ1-1	.	.	TGTGCCAGCAGTGCGACACTAGGACATCTCAGGGAAGCTTTCTTT	CASSATLGHLREAFF
TRBV6-4	TRBJ2-5	TRBD2	few	TGTGCCAGCAGTGACTCGATGTCTCTGGCTAGCGGGAGTGATGGAGAAGAGCAGTACTTC	CASSDSMSLASGSDGEEQYF
TRBV9	TRBJ1-1	TRBD1	few	TGTGCCAGCAGCGTAGAGGGGCGCAGGGGGGCTTTCTTT	CASSVEGRRGAFF
TRBV19	TRBJ2-7	.	.	TGTGCCAGTAGTCTCGGGCCCTCTCAATACGAGCAGTACTTC	CASSLGPSQYEQYF
TRBV30	TRBJ2-7	.	.	TGTGCCCATGGGACGCTCACCTACGAGCAGTACTTC	CAHGTLTYEQYF
TRBV7-2	TRBJ2-7	.	.	TGTGCCAGCAGCCTCGACAGGGAGCAGTACTTC	CASSLDREQYF
TRBV5-4	TRBJ2-3	.	.	TGTGCCAGCAGCTTGATGGGCGGGGCCACAGATACGCAGTATTTT	CASSLMGGATDTQYF
TRBV25-1	TRBJ1-2	.	.	TGTGCCAGCACCCAGGGTGTCAACTATGGCTACACCTTC	CASTQGVNYGYTF
TRBV20-1	TRBJ2-5	.	.	TGCAGTGCTTGGACCAAAGAGACCCAGTACTTC	CSAWTKETQYF
TRBV11-2	TRBJ2-7	.	.	TGTGCCAGCAGCGCCGGTGCAGGGCCGTACGAGCAGTACTTC	CASSAGAGPYEQYF